A selection of T cell receptor beta chains follows, all from one sample in a study of blood T cell repertoires in COVID-19. The table came from immunoSEQ multiplex PCR; TCRdb's copy has only in-frame clones and leaves some out. In the table there are about 76,000 clones, 80% to 90% of which are singletons. Sequences were obtained from peripheral blood. Every receptor here comes from a woman between 55 and 75 years old with acute or convalescent COVID-19. The CDR3 runs from the conserved cysteine through the conserved F or W. Each record gives: J gene, D gene, clone size, V gene, CDR3 protein, CDR3 DNA. D genes are given only for firm matches. Where a row states a size, it is once, few, many or the class of an expanded clone; other rows omit it.

TRBJ1-1 TRBD1 - TRBV7-2 CASSPGQLSRGTEAFF TGTGCCAGCAGCCCGGGACAGCTCTCGAGAGGGACTGAAGCTTTCTTT
TRBJ2-3 - - TRBV5-4 CASSLKIGGTDTQYF TGTGCCAGCAGCTTGAAGATCGGGGGCACAGATACGCAGTATTTT
TRBJ1-1 - - TRBV7-9 CASNHPRTGNTEAFF TGTGCCAGCAACCATCCTCGTACGGGGAACACTGAAGCTTTCTTT
TRBJ1-4 - - TRBV18 CASSPTPDTEKLFF TGTGCCAGCTCACCAACGCCAGATACGGAAAAACTGTTTTTT
TRBJ2-5 TRBD2 - TRBV10-2 CASSESGGPQETQYF TGCGCCAGCAGTGAGAGCGGGGGCCCCCAAGAGACCCAGTACTTC
TRBJ2-7 TRBD2 few TRBV3-1/TRBV3-2 CASSESGGPYEQYF TGTGCCAGCAGCGAGTCGGGGGGGCCCTACGAGCAGTACTTC
TRBJ2-4 TRBD1 many TRBV5-1 CASSPGQGDKNIQYF TGCGCCAGCAGCCCAGGACAGGGGGACAAAAACATTCAGTACTTC
TRBJ2-7 TRBD2 - TRBV27 CASSRLATYEQYF TGTGCCAGCAGTCGACTAGCGACATACGAGCAGTACTTC
TRBJ1-5 - - TRBV10-3 CAISESTAGLSNQPQHF TGTGCCATCAGTGAGTCGACGGCGGGTCTAAGCAATCAGCCCCAGCATTTT
TRBJ2-1 - - TRBV5-4 CASSLGRGGQPYNEQFF TGTGCCAGCAGCTTGGGGAGGGGGGGCCAGCCCTACAATGAGCAGTTCTTC
TRBJ1-2 TRBD1 - TRBV3-1/TRBV3-2 CASSQDIGTDGYTF TGTGCCAGCAGCCAAGACATTGGGACAGATGGCTACACCTTC
TRBJ2-7 TRBD2 - TRBV30 CAWSVRDYSEQYF TGTGCCTGGAGTGTTCGGGACTACTCCGAGCAGTACTTC
TRBJ2-2 - - TRBV30 CAWSRGPTGELFF TGTGCCTGGAGTAGGGGCCCCACCGGGGAGCTGTTTTTT
TRBJ1-5 - - TRBV6-1 CASSEGRAGNQPQHF TGTGCCAGCAGTGAGGGCAGGGCAGGCAATCAGCCCCAGCATTTT
TRBJ1-5 - few TRBV28 CASRVPYSNQPQHF TGTGCCAGCCGAGTCCCCTATAGCAATCAGCCCCAGCATTTT
TRBJ1-1 TRBD1 - TRBV25-1 CASSDNRGGNTEAFF TGTGCCAGCAGTGATAACAGGGGAGGGAACACTGAAGCTTTCTTT
TRBJ2-3 TRBD2 once TRBV5-1 CASSTSLAGGTDTQYF TGCGCCAGCAGCACCTCCCTAGCGGGGGGCACAGATACGCAGTATTTT
TRBJ1-1 - - TRBV25-1 CASSQGGTDTQAFF TGTGCCAGCAGTCAGGGCGGCACCGACACTCAAGCTTTCTTT
TRBJ1-4 - - TRBV15 CATSRERSLDATNEKLFF TGTGCCACCAGCAGAGAGAGGTCATTAGATGCGACTAATGAAAAACTGTTTTTT
TRBJ1-2 - - TRBV5-1 CASSFGSDNYGYTF TGCGCCAGCAGCTTTGGCAGTGATAACTATGGCTACACCTTC
TRBJ2-7 - - TRBV5-4 CASSSNRRSYEQYF TGTGCCAGCAGCTCCAACAGGCGCTCCTACGAGCAGTACTTC
TRBJ2-3 TRBD2 - TRBV11-2 CASSLGTSGATDTQYF TGTGCCAGCAGCTTAGGGACTAGCGGGGCCACAGATACGCAGTATTTT
TRBJ1-1 - - TRBV5-7 CASSFVGGDTEAFF TGTGCCAGCAGCTTCGTCGGGGGGGACACTGAAGCTTTCTTT
TRBJ1-1 - - TRBV30 CAWSANWALGDTEAFF TGTGCCTGGAGTGCAAATTGGGCCCTTGGCGACACTGAAGCTTTCTTT
TRBJ1-5 - - TRBV4-1 CASSPGGGNSNQPQHF TGCGCCAGCAGCCCCGGGGGAGGTAATAGCAATCAGCCCCAGCATTTT
TRBJ1-1 - once TRBV7-8 CASSTRGWGDTEAFF TGTGCCAGCAGCACCCGTGGCTGGGGGGACACTGAAGCTTTCTTT
TRBJ2-1 TRBD1 - TRBV15 CATSRDGDRYNEQFF TGTGCCACCAGCAGAGATGGGGACAGATACAATGAGCAGTTCTTC
TRBJ2-7 - - TRBV21-1 CASSSPGGSREQYF TGTGCCAGCAGCTCCCCGGGGGGCTCCCGGGAGCAGTACTTC
TRBJ1-2 - - TRBV12-3/TRBV12-4 CASSFRGNYGYTF TGTGCCAGCAGTTTTCGGGGTAACTATGGCTACACCTTC
TRBJ2-1 - - TRBV20-1 CGLPSYNEQFF TGCGGGCTACCATCCTACAATGAGCAGTTCTTC
TRBJ1-2 - - TRBV4-3 CASSQDILAGAYGYTF TGCGCCAGCAGCCAAGATATCCTCGCAGGGGCCTATGGCTACACCTTC
TRBJ2-5 - - TRBV7-2 CASSPRVQETQYF TGTGCCAGCAGCCCGAGGGTTCAAGAGACCCAGTACTTC
TRBJ1-1 TRBD1 - TRBV5-5 CASKKSPTGATEAFF TGTGCCAGCAAAAAGAGCCCCACAGGGGCTACTGAAGCTTTCTTT
TRBJ1-5 - - TRBV4-1 CASSQAGGQRNQPQHF TGCGCCAGCAGCCAGGCGGGAGGGCAGCGCAATCAGCCCCAGCATTTT
TRBJ2-7 - - TRBV5-4 CASSSGQTHEQYF TGTGCCAGCAGCTCTGGACAAACCCACGAGCAGTACTTC
TRBJ1-1 - - TRBV5-1 CASSLSPGDDTEAFF TGCGCCAGCAGCTTGTCGCCAGGGGACGACACTGAAGCTTTCTTT
TRBJ2-2 TRBD1 - TRBV6-5 CASSYSTGGTGELFF TGTGCCAGCAGTTACTCCACAGGGGGCACCGGGGAGCTGTTTTTT
TRBJ2-3 - - TRBV14 CASSQVGQGLLDTQYF TGTGCCAGCAGCCAAGTGGGGCAGGGGCTCCTTGATACGCAGTATTTT
TRBJ2-3 - - TRBV18 CASSPAQTDTQYF TGTGCCAGCTCACCAGCCCAGACAGATACGCAGTATTTT
TRBJ2-5 TRBD2 - TRBV3-1/TRBV3-2 CASSQRTSGETQYF TGTGCCAGCAGCCAAAGGACTAGCGGGGAGACCCAGTACTTC
TRBJ2-2 - - TRBV19 CASSITGLGELFF TGTGCCAGTAGTATAACAGGGCTCGGGGAGCTGTTTTTT
TRBJ2-6 - - TRBV2 CASSEGGAGANVLTF TGTGCCAGCAGTGAGGGGGGAGCTGGGGCCAACGTCCTGACTTTC
TRBJ2-5 TRBD1 - TRBV27 CASSLYGGRQGGIQETQYF TGTGCCAGCAGTTTATACGGAGGGAGACAGGGGGGGATTCAAGAGACCCAGTACTTC
TRBJ2-7 TRBD1 - TRBV7-2 CASSLSSTGVYEQYF TGTGCCAGCAGCTTAAGCTCCACAGGGGTCTACGAGCAGTACTTC
TRBJ2-1 TRBD1 - TRBV3-1/TRBV3-2 CASSQVQGAWQFF TGTGCCAGCAGCCAAGTCCAGGGGGCTTGGCAGTTCTTC
TRBJ2-5 TRBD1 - TRBV5-6 CASSNDRGQKETQYF TGTGCCAGCAGCAACGACAGGGGGCAAAAGGAGACCCAGTACTTC
TRBJ1-3 TRBD1 - TRBV6-2/TRBV6-3 CASSRRDRVGNTIYF TGTGCCAGCAGTCGACGGGACAGGGTCGGAAACACCATATATTTT
TRBJ2-2 TRBD2 - TRBV5-1 CASRLLLAGGLGTGELFF TGCGCCAGCAGACTTCTTCTAGCGGGGGGGCTTGGCACCGGGGAGCTGTTTTTT
TRBJ1-1 TRBD1 few TRBV20-1 CSASVPGQGALNTEAFF TGCAGTGCTAGTGTACCGGGACAGGGGGCCCTGAACACTGAAGCTTTCTTT
TRBJ2-5 TRBD1 - TRBV28 CASSPGTVQETQYF TGTGCCAGCAGTCCCGGGACAGTCCAAGAGACCCAGTACTTC
TRBJ1-1 - - TRBV10-2 CATIPGGITEAFF TGCGCCACCATCCCGGGAGGGATCACTGAAGCTTTCTTT
TRBJ2-4 - - TRBV30 CAWSVPRLAKNIQYF TGTGCCTGGAGTGTACCCAGACTAGCCAAAAACATTCAGTACTTC
TRBJ1-1 - - TRBV6-5 CASSATDNTEAFF TGTGCCAGCAGCGCTACAGATAACACTGAAGCTTTCTTT
TRBJ1-2 TRBD1 - TRBV2 CASRGQGDPRGYTF TGTGCCAGCCGTGGACAGGGGGACCCTAGGGGCTACACCTTC
TRBJ2-5 - - TRBV14 CASSRQLQETQYF TGTGCCAGCAGCCGACAGCTCCAAGAGACCCAGTACTTC